These 9 T cell receptor beta chains came from one sample sequenced in a study of blood T cell repertoires in COVID-19. Sequencing was performed with immunoSEQ multiplex PCR; in TCRdb, only in-frame clones are kept and a portion is missing. The table lists some 33,000 clones, 91% of them singletons. The sequenced material came from peripheral blood. These receptors all come from a human donor in a cohort sampled during active COVID-19.

The rearrangement joins TRBV29-1 to TRBJ2-1; 7 bases map to TRBD1. The junction had 7 bases not matched to a gene; V was cut back by 7 bases and J by 4 bases. Germline V gives CDR1 SQVTM, CDR2 ANQGSEA. This CDR3 has 13 amino acids. The CDR3 region is CSANGDRYNEQFF. In DNA form, the CDR3 reads TGCAGCGCCAATGGGGACAGATACAATGAGCAGTTCTTC.

V is TRBV7-2 and J is TRBJ1-2; 10 positions agree with TRBD1. The V gene end was trimmed by 3 bases and the J gene end by 5 bases; junction bases not matched to a gene: 6. CDR1 is SGHTA, CDR2 FQGNSA, per germline. This CDR3 is 15 amino acids long. Written as DNA, the CDR3 is TGTGCCAGCAGCTTCGGAGGGACAGGGGCTTATGGCTACACCTTC. Its translation: CASSFGGTGAYGYTF.

The J gene is TRBJ2-5, the V gene TRBV24-1; 8 nucleotides align to TRBD2. V shed 5 bases, J shed 4 bases, and the junction held 2 bases outside the gene matches. The CDR3 sequence is 13 residues long. Germline CDR1 KGHDR, CDR2 SFDVKD. The CDR3 DNA sequence: TGTGCCACCAGTGGAAGCGGGAGAGAGACCCAGTACTTC. Amino acid sequence: CATSGSGRETQYF.

The chain is built from TRBV6-5 and TRBJ1-2, with a weak D call TRBD1 (5 bases). Trimming left V 6 bases short and J 8 bases short, with 13 bases between. The CDR3 is 12 amino acids. Per germline, CDR1 MNHEY and CDR2 SVGAGI. CDR3 DNA: TGTGCCAGCAGACGACCGGGGGGAGGCTACACCTTC. Protein product: CASRRPGGGYTF.

This sequence joins TRBV4-2 and TRBJ1-1, with a tentative D call TRBD1 (6 bases). Germline assignment: CDR1 LGHNA and CDR2 YNFKEQ. V was shortened by 6 bases and J by 3 bases, with 8 bases between the two germline ends. The CDR3 covers 12 residues. CDR3 region: CASRPGDTEAFF. In DNA form, the CDR3 reads TGTGCCAGCAGACCAGGGGACACTGAAGCTTTCTTT.

This chain links TRBV28 with TRBJ2-7; 7 bases fit TRBD1. The length of the CDR3 is 16 residues. The V and J ends lost 4 bases and 2 bases, in that order; junction bases with no gene match: 11. Per germline, CDR1 MDHEN and CDR2 SYDVKM. DNA of the CDR3: TGTGCCAGCAGTTCCGGGACAGCCTTCAAAACCTACGAGCAGTACGTC. Translated: CASSSGTAFKTYEQYV.

The chain couples TRBV9 to TRBJ2-6; perhaps TRBD1 as D (6 bases). Germline CDR1 SGDLS, CDR2 YYNGEE. V shed 4 bases and J shed 4 bases, with 12 bases lying between them. The CDR3 sequence is 15 residues long. CDR3 bases: TGTGCCAGCAGCTTACAGGGTAGGGGGGCCAACGTCCTGACTTTC. Its protein product is CASSLQGRGANVLTF.

This clone was picked up a small number of times. Here the CDR3 DNA reads TGCGCCAGCAGTGAGTCGAGGAATCGGGACAGAGTACCCTACGAGCAGTACGTC. Protein sequence: CASSESRNRDRVPYEQYV. The V and J genes are TRBV10-1 and TRBJ2-7, with 7 bases aligning to TRBD1. CDR1 is WNHNN and CDR2 is SYGVQD in the germline V gene (reference sequence). J was trimmed by 2 bases and V by 0 bases; bases with no gene match: 13. The CDR3 runs 18 residues.

V usage is TRBV7-3 and J usage is TRBJ2-1; TRBD1 matches 10 bases. This CDR3 is 15 amino acids long. Per germline, CDR1 SGHTA and CDR2 FQGTGA. Trimming took 5 bases from V and 5 from J; bases not matched to a gene: 6. CDR3 amino acids: CASSPRTGGNNEQFF. The CDR3 DNA follows: TGTGCCAGCAGCCCCCGGACAGGGGGGAACAATGAGCAGTTCTTC.